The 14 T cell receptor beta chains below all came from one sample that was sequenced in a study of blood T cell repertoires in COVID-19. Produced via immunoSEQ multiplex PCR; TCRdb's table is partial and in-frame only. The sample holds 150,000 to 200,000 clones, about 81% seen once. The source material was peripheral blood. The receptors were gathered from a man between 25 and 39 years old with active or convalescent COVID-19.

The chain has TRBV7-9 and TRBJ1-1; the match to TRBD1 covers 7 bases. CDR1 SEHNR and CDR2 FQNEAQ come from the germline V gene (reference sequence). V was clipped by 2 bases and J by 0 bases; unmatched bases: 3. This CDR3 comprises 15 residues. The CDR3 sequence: CASSLPGQVNTEAFF. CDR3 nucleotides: TGTGCCAGCAGCTTACCTGGACAGGTGAACACTGAAGCTTTCTTT. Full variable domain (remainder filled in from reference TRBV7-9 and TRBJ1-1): DTGVSQNPRHKITKRGQNVTFRCDPISEHNRLYWYRQTLGQGPEFLTYFQNEAQLEKSRLLSDRFSAERPKGSFSTLEIQRTEQGDSAMYLCASSLPGQVNTEAFFGQGTRLTVV.

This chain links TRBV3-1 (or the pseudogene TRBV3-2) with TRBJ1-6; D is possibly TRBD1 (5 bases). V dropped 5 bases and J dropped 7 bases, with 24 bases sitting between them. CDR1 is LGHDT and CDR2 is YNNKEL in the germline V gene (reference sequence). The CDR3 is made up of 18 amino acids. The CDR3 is CASSTRREGRGTNSPLHF. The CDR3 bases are TGTGCCAGCAGCACACGTCGCGAGGGGAGGGGAACCAATTCACCCCTCCACTTT.

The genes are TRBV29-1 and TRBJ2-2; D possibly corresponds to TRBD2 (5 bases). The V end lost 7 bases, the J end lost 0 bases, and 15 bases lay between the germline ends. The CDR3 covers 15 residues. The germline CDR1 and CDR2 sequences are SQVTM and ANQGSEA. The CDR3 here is CSATDGLANTGELFF. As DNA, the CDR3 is TGCAGCGCCACCGACGGACTCGCGAACACCGGGGAGCTGTTTTTT.

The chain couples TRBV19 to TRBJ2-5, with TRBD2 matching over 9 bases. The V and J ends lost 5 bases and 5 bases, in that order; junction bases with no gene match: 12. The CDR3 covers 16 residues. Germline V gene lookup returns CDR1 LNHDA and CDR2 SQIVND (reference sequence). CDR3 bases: TGTGCCAGTAGTCCGGCCTGGGCGGGAGGGCTTGAGACCCAGTACTTC. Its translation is CASSPAWAGGLETQYF.

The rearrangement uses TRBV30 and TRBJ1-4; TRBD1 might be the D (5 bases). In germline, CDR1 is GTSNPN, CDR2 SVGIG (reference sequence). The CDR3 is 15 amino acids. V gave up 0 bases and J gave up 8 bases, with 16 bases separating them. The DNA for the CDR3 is TGTGCCTGGAGTGTGGGGGGGGTATCGGGCGAAAAACTGTTTTTT. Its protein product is CAWSVGGVSGEKLFF.

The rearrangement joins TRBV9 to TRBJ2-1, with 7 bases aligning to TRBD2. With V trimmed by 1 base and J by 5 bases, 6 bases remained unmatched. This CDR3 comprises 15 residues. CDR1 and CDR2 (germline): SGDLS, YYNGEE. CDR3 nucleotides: TGTGCCAGCAGCGTAAGACTAGCAGGAGACAATGAGCAGTTCTTC. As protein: CASSVRLAGDNEQFF.

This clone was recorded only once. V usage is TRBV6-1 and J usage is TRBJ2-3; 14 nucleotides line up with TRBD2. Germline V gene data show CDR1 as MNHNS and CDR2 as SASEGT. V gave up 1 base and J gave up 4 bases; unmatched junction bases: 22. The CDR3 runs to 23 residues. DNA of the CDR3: TGTGCCAGCAGTGAAGGACAGGGCATGAAGGGACTAGCGGGGGAGGTGTGGGCAGATACGCAGTATTTT. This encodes CASSEGQGMKGLAGEVWADTQYF.

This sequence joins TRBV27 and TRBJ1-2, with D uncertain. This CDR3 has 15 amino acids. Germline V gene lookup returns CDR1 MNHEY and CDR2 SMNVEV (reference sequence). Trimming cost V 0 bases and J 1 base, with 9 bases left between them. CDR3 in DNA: TGTGCCAGCAGTTTATCGGGCCAATTTAACTATGGCTACACCTTC. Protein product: CASSLSGQFNYGYTF.

CDR3 in DNA: TGCGCCAGCAGCCAAGAGGGCGGGAGTTGGGATGAGCAGTTCTTC. This sequence encodes CASSQEGGSWDEQFF. The chain uses TRBV4-3 and TRBJ2-1, with TRBD2 matching over 7 bases. The length of the CDR3 is 15 residues. Germline CDR1 reads LGHNA; CDR2 reads YSLEER. Trimming removed 0 bases from V and 8 bases from J; junction bases left unmatched: 7.

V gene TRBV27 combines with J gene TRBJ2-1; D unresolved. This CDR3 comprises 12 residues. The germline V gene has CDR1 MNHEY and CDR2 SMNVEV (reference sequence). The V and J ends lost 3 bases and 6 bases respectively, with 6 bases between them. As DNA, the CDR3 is TGTGCCAGCAGTTTCGGTCCCAATGAGCAGTTCTTC. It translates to CASSFGPNEQFF.

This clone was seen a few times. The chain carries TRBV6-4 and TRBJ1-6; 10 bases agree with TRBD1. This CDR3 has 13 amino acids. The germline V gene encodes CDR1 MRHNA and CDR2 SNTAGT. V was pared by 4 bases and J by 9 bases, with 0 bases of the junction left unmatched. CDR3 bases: TGTGCCAGCAGTGGGGACAGGGGTTCACCCCTCCACTTT. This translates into CASSGDRGSPLHF.

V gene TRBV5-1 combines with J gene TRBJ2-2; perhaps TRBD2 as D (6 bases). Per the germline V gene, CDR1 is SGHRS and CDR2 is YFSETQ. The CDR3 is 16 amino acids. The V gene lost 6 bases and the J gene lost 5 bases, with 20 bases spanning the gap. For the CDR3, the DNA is TGCGCCAGCAAGGTGGGCGACCTGGGAGGTACCGGGGAGCTGTTTTTT. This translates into CASKVGDLGGTGELFF.

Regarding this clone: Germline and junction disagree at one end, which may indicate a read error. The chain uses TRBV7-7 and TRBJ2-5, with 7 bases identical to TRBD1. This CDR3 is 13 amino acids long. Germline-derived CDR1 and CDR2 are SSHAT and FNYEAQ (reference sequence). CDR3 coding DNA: TGTGCTAGCAGCCAGGGACAGAGGGAGACCCAGTACTTC. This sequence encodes CASSQGQRETQYF. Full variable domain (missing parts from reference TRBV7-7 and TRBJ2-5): GAGVSQSPRYKVTKRGQDVTLRCDPISSHATLYWYQQALGQGPEFLTYFNYEAQPDKSGLPSDRFSAERPEGSISTLTIQRTEQRDSAMYRCASSQGQRETQYFGPGTRLLVL.

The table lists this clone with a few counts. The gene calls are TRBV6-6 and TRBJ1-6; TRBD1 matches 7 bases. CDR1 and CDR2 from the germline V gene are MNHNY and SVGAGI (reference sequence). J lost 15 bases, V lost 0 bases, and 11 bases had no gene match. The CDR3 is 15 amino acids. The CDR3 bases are TGTGCCAGCAGTTACTCGACAGGGACCCATCCTATCCTCCACTTT. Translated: CASSYSTGTHPILHF.